A selection of T cell receptor beta chains follows, all from one sample in a study of beta chain features in type 1 diabetes. Profiling relied on immunoSEQ multiplex PCR, and the TCRdb table lists in-frame clones only, not all of them. The sample lists 350,000 to 400,000 clones; roughly 13% were seen once. Source material: naive CD4+ T cells from blood. These receptors all come from a woman under 30 with type 1 diabetes. Each CDR3 is given with its conserved first and last residue. D genes are given only for firm matches. Expanded clones are given a class, and other clones once, few, many or no size at all.

size,V,D,length,J,CDR3,DNA
NA,TRBV5-6,NA,16,TRBJ2-7,CASSLALGINSYEQYF,TGTGCCAGCAGCTTGGCCCTAGGCATCAACTCCTACGAGCAGTACTTC
NA,TRBV4-2,NA,12,TRBJ2-7,CASSQGYRDQYF,TGTGCCAGCAGCCAAGGGTACAGGGACCAGTACTTC
NA,TRBV5-4,TRBD1,16,TRBJ2-1,CASSLVGQGLHNEQFF,TGTGCCAGCAGCTTAGTGGGACAGGGTCTCCACAATGAGCAGTTCTTC
NA,TRBV11-3,NA,14,TRBJ1-5,CASSFNYDRQPQHF,TGTGCCAGCAGCTTCAACTACGACAGGCAGCCCCAGCATTTT
few,TRBV9,NA,13,TRBJ1-6,CASGRGDGSPLHF,TGTGCCAGCGGTCGCGGGGACGGATCACCCCTCCACTTT
few,TRBV15,NA,13,TRBJ1-6,CATSRQGSSPLHF,TGTGCCACCAGCAGACAGGGGAGTTCACCCCTCCACTTT
few,TRBV19,NA,14,TRBJ1-2,CATTERQVSYGYTF,TGTGCCACCACTGAAAGACAGGTTTCATATGGCTACACCTTC
few,TRBV29-1,NA,15,TRBJ1-1,CSVGNRGHPEGEAFF,TGCAGCGTGGGGAATCGGGGACACCCAGAAGGGGAAGCTTTCTTT
few,TRBV7-2,TRBD2,14,TRBJ2-2,CASSPSGGTGELFF,TGTGCCAGCAGCCCTAGCGGGGGGACCGGGGAGCTGTTTTTT
few,TRBV28,TRBD1,15,TRBJ2-7,CASSFDRGRSYEQYF,TGTGCCAGCAGTTTCGACAGGGGGCGCTCCTACGAGCAGTACTTC
NA,TRBV5-5,TRBD2,16,TRBJ2-1,CASSLREGGGYNEQFF,TGTGCCAGCAGCTTGCGGGAGGGAGGGGGCTACAATGAGCAGTTCTTC
NA,TRBV6-5,NA,14,TRBJ2-7,CASALGQGGSEQYF,TGTGCCAGCGCTTTGGGGCAGGGAGGCTCCGAGCAGTACTTC
NA,TRBV6-5,TRBD1,15,TRBJ2-7,CASSPEGQGLYEQYF,TGTGCCAGCAGCCCTGAGGGACAGGGGTTGTACGAGCAGTACTTC
few,TRBV7-2,NA,15,TRBJ2-1,CASSPGLPLYNEQFF,TGTGCCAGCAGCCCGGGTCTCCCACTTTACAATGAGCAGTTCTTC
few,TRBV7-9,NA,14,TRBJ2-3,CASRPRAYADTQYF,TGTGCCAGCAGACCGAGGGCTTACGCAGATACGCAGTATTTT
few,TRBV28,TRBD2,18,TRBJ2-1,CASSYPVVLAALNNEQFF,TGTGCCAGCAGTTACCCGGTTGTTCTAGCGGCCCTCAACAATGAGCAGTTCTTC
NA,TRBV5-1,TRBD1,15,TRBJ2-2,CASSTGQPNTGELFF,TGCGCCAGCAGCACGGGACAGCCGAACACCGGGGAGCTGTTTTTT
NA,TRBV7-9,TRBD1,15,TRBJ1-2,CASSSRGQGNYGYTF,TGTGCCAGCAGCTCACGGGGACAGGGGAACTATGGCTACACCTTC
NA,TRBV7-9,TRBD1,14,TRBJ2-7,CASSLGQGDYEQYF,TGTGCCAGCAGCCTCGGACAGGGGGATTACGAGCAGTACTTC
few,TRBV18,TRBD1,15,TRBJ1-2,CASSPPPGQGNDYTF,TGTGCCAGCTCACCACCCCCCGGACAGGGTAATGACTACACCTTC
NA,TRBV7-2,TRBD1,14,TRBJ2-7,CASSLDRKIYEQYF,TGTGCCAGCAGCTTGGACAGGAAGATCTACGAGCAGTACTTC
NA,TRBV2,NA,15,TRBJ2-7,CASSEEAVSSYEQYF,TGTGCCAGCAGTGAAGAGGCGGTGAGCTCCTACGAGCAGTACTTC
few,TRBV29-1,TRBD2,13,TRBJ2-1,CSVGAGGPNEQFF,TGCAGCGTTGGAGCGGGAGGGCCCAATGAGCAGTTCTTC
few,TRBV7-2,NA,13,TRBJ1-1,CASSLVLSTEAFF,TGTGCCAGCAGCTTAGTATTGAGCACTGAAGCTTTCTTT
NA,TRBV9,NA,15,TRBJ2-1,CASSVQSSGNNEQFF,TGTGCCAGCAGCGTACAATCGTCAGGGAACAATGAGCAGTTCTTC
NA,TRBV5-5,TRBD1,14,TRBJ2-5,CASSQDRGRETQYF,TGTGCCAGCAGCCAGGACAGGGGAAGAGAGACCCAGTACTTC
few,TRBV5-4,TRBD2,15,TRBJ2-5,CARKLAGAILETQYF,TGTGCCAGGAAACTAGCGGGAGCTATCTTGGAGACCCAGTACTTC
NA,TRBV4-1,NA,14,TRBJ1-5,CASSLYRGNQPQHF,TGCGCCAGCAGTCTCTACAGGGGCAATCAGCCCCAGCATTTT
NA,TRBV7-2,NA,12,TRBJ1-4,CASSGGLEKLFF,TGTGCCAGCAGCGGGGGGTTGGAAAAACTGTTTTTT
NA,TRBV28,NA,13,TRBJ2-1,CASNRVRINEQFF,TGTGCCAGTAACAGGGTGCGGATCAATGAGCAGTTCTTC
NA,TRBV7-9,TRBD1,14,TRBJ2-3,CASRETGGTDTQYF,TGTGCCAGCAGGGAAACAGGGGGAACAGATACGCAGTATTTT
NA,TRBV7-2,NA,11,TRBJ2-1,CASSRYPRQFF,TGTGCCAGCAGCCGTTACCCTAGGCAGTTCTTC
few,TRBV30,TRBD1,15,TRBJ2-7,CAWSVGTGGVYEQYF,TGTGCCTGGAGTGTTGGGACAGGTGGCGTCTACGAGCAGTACTTC
NA,TRBV14,NA,14,TRBJ1-2,CASSQAYLGAGYTF,TGTGCCAGCAGCCAAGCCTACTTGGGGGCCGGCTACACCTTC
few,TRBV4-3,TRBD1,13,TRBJ1-5,CARSGQYNQPQHF,TGCGCCAGATCGGGACAGTACAATCAGCCCCAGCATTTT
NA,TRBV6-4,TRBD1,13,TRBJ1-1,CASSDTGQGKAFF,TGTGCCAGCAGTGACACCGGACAGGGTAAAGCTTTCTTT
NA,TRBV5-1,NA,13,TRBJ1-1,CASSRVENTEAFF,TGCGCCAGCAGCCGAGTCGAGAACACTGAAGCTTTCTTT
few,TRBV5-1,NA,13,TRBJ2-7,CASRRDSNLEQYF,TGCGCCAGCAGGCGGGACTCCAACCTCGAGCAGTACTTC
few,TRBV7-2,TRBD2,13,TRBJ2-7,CASSLVAGAEQYF,TGTGCCAGCAGCTTAGTAGCGGGAGCCGAGCAGTACTTC
NA,TRBV27,NA,11,TRBJ2-1,CASSRGNEQFF,TGTGCCAGCAGCCGCGGGAATGAGCAGTTCTTC
NA,TRBV27,NA,14,TRBJ2-1,CATSGRGHYNEQFF,TGTGCGACCTCGGGCAGGGGACACTACAATGAGCAGTTCTTC
few,TRBV27,TRBD2,14,TRBJ2-3,CASRKRREGLAQYF,TGTGCCAGCAGAAAGAGGCGGGAGGGGCTGGCGCAGTATTTT
NA,TRBV4-1,NA,14,TRBJ2-7,CASSQGQGPREQYF,TGCGCCAGCAGCCAAGGGCAGGGGCCGAGAGAGCAGTACTTC
NA,TRBV21-1,NA,18,TRBJ2-1,CASSKEGPGTGLYNEQFF,TGTGCCAGCAGCAAAGAAGGCCCCGGGACAGGGCTGTACAATGAGCAGTTCTTC
few,TRBV28,NA,15,TRBJ2-1,CASTTGQRTYNEQFF,TGTGCCAGCACTACAGGACAGCGTACCTACAATGAGCAGTTCTTC
few,TRBV18,TRBD1,18,TRBJ2-2,CASSPTTGTGAGTGELFF,TGTGCCAGCTCACCAACCACCGGGACAGGGGCTGGTACCGGGGAGCTGTTTTTT
NA,TRBV7-9,TRBD1,16,TRBJ2-1,CASSLANRDRGNEQFF,TGTGCCAGCAGCTTAGCCAATCGGGACAGGGGCAATGAGCAGTTCTTC
few,TRBV25-1,TRBD2,14,TRBJ2-7,CASSGTSGAYEQYF,TGTGCCAGCAGTGGGACTAGCGGGGCCTACGAGCAGTACTTC
few,TRBV28,TRBD1,15,TRBJ2-5,CASSSAGTGQETQYF,TGTGCCAGCAGCTCGGCCGGGACAGGCCAAGAGACCCAGTACTTC
few,TRBV27,TRBD1,14,TRBJ1-5,CASSSDRVNQPQHF,TGTGCCAGCAGTTCAGACAGGGTCAATCAGCCCCAGCATTTT
NA,TRBV9,NA,14,TRBJ2-3,CASSVQGSTDTQYF,TGTGCCAGCAGCGTTCAGGGTAGCACAGATACGCAGTATTTT
NA,TRBV27,TRBD1,15,TRBJ1-4,CASSKGQGNNEKLFF,TGTGCCAGCAGTAAAGGACAGGGGAATAATGAAAAACTGTTTTTT
NA,TRBV28,NA,10,TRBJ2-7,CASSLGRVYF,TGTGCCAGCAGTTTAGGCAGGGTGTACTTC
few,TRBV5-1,NA,14,TRBJ2-3,CASSNPRGGDTQYF,TGCGCCAGCAGTAATCCCCGGGGAGGAGATACGCAGTATTTT
few,TRBV27,NA,15,TRBJ2-7,CASSPHNKGAAEQYF,TGTGCCAGCAGTCCGCACAATAAAGGCGCGGCCGAGCAGTACTTC
NA,TRBV13,NA,15,TRBJ1-6,CASSQAGKLSSPLHF,TGTGCCAGCAGCCAGGCCGGGAAATTGAGTTCACCCCTCCACTTT
few,TRBV19,TRBD1,13,TRBJ1-5,CATAVTEGAGYHF,TGTGCCACCGCAGTCACGGAGGGGGCCGGCTACCATTTT
NA,TRBV18,TRBD2,17,TRBJ2-5,CASSPRRGGGLQETQYF,TGTGCCAGCTCACCACGGCGAGGCGGGGGGCTTCAAGAGACCCAGTACTTC
few,TRBV9,NA,15,TRBJ1-2,CASSRPQGLRDGYTF,TGTGCCAGCAGCCGACCTCAGGGACTCCGGGATGGCTACACCTTC
few,TRBV5-1,NA,13,TRBJ2-7,CASSLNYGYEQYF,TGCGCCAGCAGCTTGAACTATGGCTACGAGCAGTACTTC